One and the same sample provided the 5 T cell receptor beta chains below, sequenced in a study of blood T cell repertoires in COVID-19. Sequencing used immunoSEQ multiplex PCR; TCRdb keeps in-frame clones, though not all of them. The data show tens of thousands of clones, roughly 90% seen once. The sample taken for sequencing was peripheral blood. All receptors come from a human donor in a cohort sampled during active COVID-19.

This chain connects TRBV29-1 to TRBJ2-7; possibly TRBD1 for D (5 bases). The CDR3 has 11 amino acids. Trimming shortened V by 5 bases and J by 3 bases, and 8 bases separated the two germline ends. Germline V gene lookup returns CDR1 SQVTM and CDR2 ANQGSEA. The CDR3 sequence is CSVWQGYEQYF. The CDR3, as DNA: TGCAGCGTTTGGCAGGGCTACGAGCAGTACTTC.

This chain joins TRBV18 and TRBJ2-2; 7 bases are a match to TRBD1. CDR1 is KGHSH and CDR2 is LQKENI in the germline V gene. This CDR3 comprises 16 residues. Trimming cost V 6 bases and J 3 bases; bases outside gene matches: 10. This chain's CDR3 is CASSPPAQGYTGELFF. In DNA, the CDR3 is TGTGCCAGCTCGCCCCCAGCACAGGGGTACACCGGGGAGCTGTTTTTT.

The chain couples TRBV11-2 to TRBJ2-2; 13 positions agree with TRBD2. The junction had 5 bases not matched to a gene; V was cut back by 5 bases and J by 8 bases. Germline V gene lookup returns CDR1 SGHAT and CDR2 FQNNGV. The CDR3 is 15 residues long. The CDR3 region is CASSRTSGGSGELFF. CDR3 sequence (DNA): TGTGCCAGCAGCCGGACTAGCGGGGGATCGGGGGAGCTGTTTTTT.

The chain uses TRBV3-1 (or the pseudogene TRBV3-2) and TRBJ1-2; 10 bases line up with TRBD1. The J segment lost 8 bases and the V segment lost 4 bases, leaving 7 bases of the junction unmatched. The CDR3 spans 14 residues. CDR1 and CDR2 (germline): LGHDT, YNNKEL (reference sequence). CDR3 loop: CASSPTGGRGGYTF. The CDR3 DNA reads TGTGCCAGCAGCCCGACAGGGGGCCGGGGAGGCTACACCTTC.

V usage is TRBV10-3 and J usage is TRBJ2-4, with TRBD1 matching over 8 bases. V shed 5 bases, J shed 7 bases, and the junction held 1 base outside the gene matches. Germline V gives CDR1 ENHRY, CDR2 SYGVKD. The CDR3 has 12 amino acids. CDR3 amino acids: CAISQGANIQYF. As DNA, the CDR3 is TGTGCCATCAGTCAGGGGGCGAACATTCAGTACTTC.